This T cell receptor beta chain came from a study of T cells in Graves' hyperthyroidism and ophthalmopathy. J lost 7 bases, V lost 5 bases, and 8 bases had no gene match. The CDR3 runs to 13 residues. Germline lookup yields CDR1 DFQATT and CDR2 SNEGSKA (reference sequence). Amplified TCR beta CDR3 regions derived from RNA transcripts. TCR CDR3 regions were first amplified by RT-PCR with HTBI primers. Using its own MiXCR run on the multiplex PCR reads, TCRdb lists one record per CDR3 protein. The sample has 650,000 to 800,000 distinct CDR3 sequences; about 45% are singletons. The sequencing input was peripheral blood or thyroid tissue (not recorded which). The origin of this receptor is an adult man with Graves' disease, either hyperthyroidism or ophthalmopathy (not recorded which). The chain carries TRBV20-1 and TRBJ1-5; TRBD1 agrees at 7 bases. The CDR3 nucleotides read TGCAGTGCTTCCACAGGGGTCCAGCAGCCCCAGCATTTT. This encodes CSASTGVQQPQHF.